One and the same sample provided the 17 T cell receptor beta chains below, sequenced in a study of CD8 T cells in Susac syndrome. The RNA, roughly 0.5 to 1 ug, was put through reverse transcription using random hexamers. TCRdb analysed the immunoSEQ multiplex PCR reads with MiXCR anew, one entry per CDR3 protein. The repertoire holds 100,000 to 150,000 distinct CDR3 sequences, with approximately 93% as singletons. The sequenced material came from CD8+ T cells from PBMCs. Receptors originate from a human donor with multiple sclerosis.

The V and J genes are TRBV21-1 and TRBJ2-7. TRBV21-1 constitutes a pseudogene. This CDR3 contains 13 residues. The CDR3 loop is CASSKPGPYEQYV. The CDR3 DNA sequence: TGTGCCAGCAGCAAACCAGGACCCTACGAGCAGTACGTC.

The chain couples TRBV19 to TRBJ1-5; D may be TRBD1 (5 bases). This CDR3 is 15 amino acids long. In germline, CDR1 is LNHDA, CDR2 SQIVND (reference sequence). Trimming took off 3 bases at V and 0 bases at J, with 9 bases between the two ends. The CDR3 reads CASSMEDSSNQPQHF. CDR3 nucleotides: TGTGCCAGTAGTATGGAAGACAGTAGCAATCAGCCCCAGCATTTT.

The chain couples TRBV4-1 to TRBJ2-1; D is undetermined. Trimming cost V 2 bases and J 3 bases, with 8 bases left between them. Germline values: CDR1 MGHRA, CDR2 YSYEKL. The length of the CDR3 is 14 residues. CDR3 amino acids: CASSQWTDYNEQFF. The CDR3 nucleotides are TGCGCCAGCAGCCAATGGACGGACTACAATGAGCAGTTCTTC.

This chain connects TRBV6-5 to TRBJ1-5; D not resolved. The germline V gene encodes CDR1 MNHEY and CDR2 SVGAGI. V was cut by 2 bases and J by 5 bases, with 16 bases left in between. The CDR3 contains 16 residues. The CDR3 bases are TGTGCCAGCAGTTACGCATTCCGACCCGGCGATCAGCCCCAGCATTTT. Its protein product is CASSYAFRPGDQPQHF.

Written as DNA, the CDR3 is TGTGCCAGCAGCCGGAAACAGGGCTCCACAGATACGCAGTATTTT. As protein: CASSRKQGSTDTQYF. The V call is TRBV5-4, the J call TRBJ2-3; a weak D match, TRBD1 (6 bases). The germline V and J ends were trimmed by 4 bases and 2 bases, with 14 bases remaining between them. The CDR3 has 15 amino acids. Germline CDR1 SGHNT, CDR2 YYREEE (reference sequence).

This clonotype was observed a few times. The J gene is TRBJ2-5, the V gene TRBV7-9, with 7 bases lining up with TRBD2. Germline trimming cut 2 bases from V and 2 bases from J; bases unmatched to any gene: 2. Germline V gene sequence: CDR1 SEHNR, CDR2 FQNEAQ (reference sequence). The CDR3 loop spans 14 amino acids. The CDR3 DNA sequence: TGTGCCAGCAGCTTATTGGGAGGGCAAGAGACCCAGTACTTC. Translated, it gives CASSLLGGQETQYF.

The chain couples TRBV5-1 to TRBJ2-1; 7 nucleotides line up with TRBD1. CDR3 length: 15 amino acids. Per germline, CDR1 SGHRS and CDR2 YFSETQ. V was pared by 3 bases and J by 9 bases, with 12 bases of the junction left unmatched. The CDR3 loop is CASSWVMRGRVEQFF. CDR3 DNA sequence: TGCGCCAGCAGCTGGGTGATGAGGGGGCGCGTTGAGCAGTTCTTC.

V gene TRBV20-1 combines with J gene TRBJ2-1; maybe TRBD2 (6 bases). The CDR3 sequence is 16 residues long. V was trimmed by 0 bases and J by 2 bases, leaving 14 bases between them. Germline V gene lookup returns CDR1 DFQATT and CDR2 SNEGSKA (reference sequence). The CDR3, as DNA: TGCAGTGCTAGAGATGGCTCGCGGGGCACCTACAATGAGCAGTTCTTC. Translation gives CSARDGSRGTYNEQFF.

The chain joins TRBV7-9 to TRBJ2-7; TRBD2 aligns across 13 bases. Losses at the gene ends were 7 bases for V and 2 bases for J; bases not matched to a gene: 14. The length of the CDR3 is 18 residues. CDR1 SEHNR and CDR2 FQNEAQ come from the germline V gene (reference sequence). The CDR3 region has the DNA TGTGCCAGCATCCAGACTAGCGGGGGGTTCCGGGGGACCTACGAGCAGTACTTC. This sequence encodes CASIQTSGGFRGTYEQYF.

The chain recombines TRBV20-1 with TRBJ1-2, with TRBD1 matching over 8 bases. Germline loops: CDR1 DFQATT, CDR2 SNEGSKA (reference sequence). The CDR3 totals 13 residues. V lost 1 base and J lost 9; bases outside the gene matches: 7. In DNA form, the CDR3 reads TGCAGTGCTAGAGGGGGGACAGGCGATCGCTACACCTTC. This sequence encodes CSARGGTGDRYTF.

The chain uses TRBV3-1 and TRBJ2-5; maybe TRBD2 (6 bases). This CDR3 has 14 residues. Germline V gene data show CDR1 as LGHDT and CDR2 as YNNKEL (reference sequence). The ends were cut back, 5 bases at V and 0 bases at J, with 10 bases in the middle. The CDR3 region is CASSDRDYQETQYF. As DNA, the CDR3 is TGTGCCAGCAGCGACCGGGACTACCAAGAGACCCAGTACTTC.

The CDR3 here is CASSERGSTNTGELFF. Here the CDR3 DNA reads TGTGCCAGTTCCGAGCGGGGGAGTACGAACACCGGGGAGCTGTTTTTT. The chain carries TRBV19 and TRBJ2-2, with 8 bases aligning to TRBD2. There are 16 residues in the CDR3. J gave up 0 bases and V 8 bases, and 8 bases lay outside the gene matches. Looked up from germline, CDR1 is LNHDA and CDR2 is SQIVND (reference sequence). Drawing the rest from reference TRBV19 and TRBJ2-2, the complete variable domain is DGGITQSPKYLFRKEGQNVTLSCEQNLNHDAMYWYRQDPGQGLRLIYYSQIVNDFQKGDIAEGYSVSREKKESFPLTVTSAQKNPTAFYLCASSERGSTNTGELFFGEGSRLTVL.

The chain carries TRBV28 and TRBJ2-1, with D uncertain. Looked up from germline, CDR1 is MDHEN and CDR2 is SYDVKM. This CDR3 has 16 residues. V was clipped by 3 bases and J by 0 bases, with 12 bases between them. The CDR3 spells CASSFPPKSSYNEQFF. Written as DNA, the CDR3 is TGTGCCAGCAGTTTTCCCCCCAAGAGCTCCTACAATGAGCAGTTCTTC.

The CDR3 bases are TGTGCCAGCAGCCCCGATTCAGGCACAGATACGCAGTATTTT. Amino acid sequence: CASSPDSGTDTQYF. The chain couples TRBV13 to TRBJ2-3; D remains unclear. The V end was cut by 5 bases, the J end by 1 base, with 10 bases between. CDR1 and CDR2 from the germline V gene are PRHDT and FYEKMQ (reference sequence). The CDR3 runs to 14 residues.

The chain carries TRBV5-6 and TRBJ2-1; D uncertain. Trimming took off 1 base at V and 4 bases at J, with 6 bases between the two ends. CDR3 length equals 13 residues. The V gene's germline CDR1 is SGHDT and CDR2 YYEEEE. The CDR3 bases are TGTGCCAGCAGCTTGACAGTTTACAATGAGCAGTTCTTC. Its protein product is CASSLTVYNEQFF.

The genes are TRBV12-3 or TRBV12-4 and TRBJ1-1; a possible D gene is TRBD1 (5 bases). The CDR3 totals 12 residues. Trimming stripped 6 bases from V and 8 bases from J, with 13 bases between. The CDR3 nucleotides read TGTGCCAGCAGCCCAGGGACCACCGAAGCTTTCTTT. Protein product: CASSPGTTEAFF.

This clonotype was counted between two and nine times. The CDR3 coding sequence is TGTGCCAGCAGCCACGGGGGCAGGGGGCAAAACGAGCAGTACTTC. Protein product: CASSHGGRGQNEQYF. This chain connects TRBV13 to TRBJ2-7, with TRBD1 matching 8 bases. CDR1 is PRHDT and CDR2 is FYEKMQ in the germline V gene (reference sequence). The CDR3 covers 15 residues. V shed 5 bases, J shed 5 bases, and the junction held 11 bases outside the gene matches.